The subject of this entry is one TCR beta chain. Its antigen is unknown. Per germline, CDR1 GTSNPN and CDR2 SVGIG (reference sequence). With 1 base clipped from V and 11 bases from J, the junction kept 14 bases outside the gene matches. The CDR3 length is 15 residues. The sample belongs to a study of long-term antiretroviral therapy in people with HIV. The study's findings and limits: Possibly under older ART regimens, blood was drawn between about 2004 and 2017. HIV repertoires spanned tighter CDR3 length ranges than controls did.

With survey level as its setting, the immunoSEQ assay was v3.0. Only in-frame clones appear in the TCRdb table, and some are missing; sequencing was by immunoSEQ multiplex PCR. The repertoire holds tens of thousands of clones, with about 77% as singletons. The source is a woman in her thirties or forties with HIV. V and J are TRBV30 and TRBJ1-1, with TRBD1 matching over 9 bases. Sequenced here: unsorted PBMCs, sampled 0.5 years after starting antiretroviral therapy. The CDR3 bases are TGTGCCTGGAGTGCATACATGGGACAGGGAACGGACGCTTTCTTT. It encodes CAWSAYMGQGTDAFF.